The 19 T cell receptor beta chains below come from one sample, sequenced in a study of response to subunit inactivated influenza vaccine. One entry per CDR3 protein, called by TCRdb with MiXCR from the RT-PCR reads. This table has 450,000 to 550,000 distinct CDR3 sequences, 25% appearing once. The sample was CD4+ T cells sorted from PBMCs, taken roughly 5 days after vaccination. The origin of the receptors is a man aged 50-59 years who received an inactivated influenza vaccine.

This clonotype was seen ten or more times. The V and J genes are TRBV5-5 and TRBJ2-7, with 8 bases identical to TRBD1. The CDR3 consists of 14 residues. Germline assignment: CDR1 SGHKS and CDR2 YYEKEE (reference sequence). The J segment lost 4 bases and the V segment lost 3 bases, leaving 6 bases of the junction unmatched. For the CDR3, the DNA is TGTGCCAGCAGCTCCTCCGGGACAGGTTACGAGCAGTACTTC. The encoded protein is CASSSSGTGYEQYF.

This clonotype turned up a few times. The chain couples TRBV12-3 or TRBV12-4 to TRBJ1-2; 7 nucleotides align to TRBD1. V was clipped by 5 bases and J by 4 bases; unmatched bases: 10. CDR3 length: 15 amino acids. The CDR3 protein is CASSPQGFPVYGYTF. CDR3 bases: TGTGCCAGCAGTCCACAGGGGTTTCCTGTCTATGGCTACACCTTC.

This clonotype was counted a few times. J is TRBJ1-2 and V is TRBV20-1; D is unclear. Germline CDR1 DFQATT, CDR2 SNEGSKA (reference sequence). This CDR3 contains 14 residues. V was shortened by 3 bases and J by 6 bases, with 17 bases between the two germline ends. CDR3 nucleotides: TGCAGTGCTAGTCAAGCTAGGCTAGGTAATGGCTACACCTTC. It yields the protein CSASQARLGNGYTF.

The sample holds a few counts of this clonotype. This chain connects TRBV11-2 to TRBJ1-4; D gene ambiguous. The V end lost 4 bases, the J end lost 5 bases, and 11 bases lay between the germline ends. Germline V gene data show CDR1 as SGHAT and CDR2 as FQNNGV. The CDR3 contains 14 residues. The DNA of the CDR3 is TGTGCCAGCAGCTCAGGACCGCGGAATGAAAAACTGTTTTTT. Protein product: CASSSGPRNEKLFF. The complete variable domain, with remaining parts taken from reference TRBV11-2 and TRBJ1-4, reads EAGVAQSPRYKIIEKRQSVAFWCNPISGHATLYWYQQILGQGPKLLIQFQNNGVVDDSQLPKDRFSAERLKGVDSTLKIQPAKLEDSAVYLCASSSGPRNEKLFFGSGTQLSVL.

The V and J genes are TRBV9 and TRBJ2-2, with D perhaps TRBD1 or TRBD2 (5 bases each). Trimming took 0 bases from V and 5 from J, leaving 8 bases between them. The CDR3 sequence is 14 residues long. CDR1 SGDLS and CDR2 YYNGEE come from the germline V gene. This chain's CDR3 is CASSVGGSTGELFF. The CDR3 region has the DNA TGTGCCAGCAGCGTAGGGGGGTCGACCGGGGAGCTGTTTTTT.

V usage is TRBV2 and J usage is TRBJ2-7, with a weak D call TRBD2 (6 bases). Trimming left V 7 bases short and J 0 bases short, with 10 bases between. CDR1 SNHLY and CDR2 FYNNEI come from the germline V gene. The CDR3 has 13 residues. The CDR3 nucleotides read TGTGCCAGCACAGGGAGGTACTCCTACGAGCAGTACTTC. It translates to CASTGRYSYEQYF.

There are many counts of this clonotype. The chain has TRBV20-1 and TRBJ2-1; maybe TRBD2 (5 bases). CDR1 DFQATT and CDR2 SNEGSKA come from the germline V gene (reference sequence). CDR3 length: 13 residues. Trimming left V 0 bases short and J 8 bases short, with 11 bases between. The CDR3 region is CSARDVRGHEQFF. In nucleotides, the CDR3 is TGCAGTGCTAGAGATGTCCGGGGTCATGAGCAGTTCTTC.

V gene TRBV11-2 combines with J gene TRBJ2-7, with D perhaps matching TRBD2 (5 bases). Deletions cut 4 bases from V and 4 bases from J, with 20 bases between. Germline-derived CDR1 and CDR2 are SGHAT and FQNNGV. The CDR3 covers 16 residues. CDR3 nucleotides: TGTGCCAGCAGCTCCCTTGGACCAGAGGGAATTTACGAGCAGTACTTC. Protein: CASSSLGPEGIYEQYF.

V is TRBV6-2 or TRBV6-3 and J is TRBJ2-2; a possible D gene is TRBD2 (6 bases). Germline V lookup: CDR1 MNHEY, CDR2 SVGEGT. Trimming pared 2 bases from V and 1 base from J, leaving 17 bases between. This CDR3 comprises 18 residues. Here the CDR3 DNA reads TGTGCCAGCAGTTACCCTGGTTATGGAGCGGGGAACACCGGGGAGCTGTTTTTT. It specifies CASSYPGYGAGNTGELFF.

The chain recombines TRBV10-3 with TRBJ2-3, with 10 bases aligning to TRBD1. The V and J ends lost 6 bases and 4 bases, in that order; junction bases with no gene match: 4. There are 14 residues in the CDR3. CDR1 and CDR2 (germline): ENHRY, SYGVKD. The CDR3 reads CAIRSGTGADTQYF. DNA for the CDR3: TGTGCCATCAGATCCGGGACAGGGGCAGATACGCAGTATTTT.

The J gene is TRBJ2-1, the V gene TRBV5-1; D gene uncertain. Germline V gives CDR1 SGHRS, CDR2 YFSETQ. Trimming pared 5 bases from V and 0 bases from J, leaving 3 bases between. The CDR3 consists of 12 residues. The CDR3 here is CASSDSYNEQFF. CDR3 sequence (DNA): TGCGCCAGCAGTGACTCCTACAATGAGCAGTTCTTC.

This clonotype turned up a few times. This sequence joins TRBV18 and TRBJ1-1; 7 nucleotides align to TRBD1. V was pared by 2 bases and J by 11 bases, with 11 bases of the junction left unmatched. Germline V gene data show CDR1 as KGHSH and CDR2 as LQKENI. The CDR3 is made up of 14 amino acids. The CDR3 DNA reads TGTGCCAGCTCACCAGACAGGGCTCCGTCCGGGGCTTTCTTT. Its protein product is CASSPDRAPSGAFF.

V and J are TRBV5-1 and TRBJ1-2, with a possible D match to TRBD1 (6 bases). This CDR3 is built from 16 residues. Trimming stripped 4 bases from V and 0 bases from J, with 16 bases between. Germline CDR1 reads SGHRS; CDR2 reads YFSETQ. As DNA, the CDR3 is TGCGCCAGCAGCCCGGTGGGCTCAGGGGCTAACTATGGCTACACCTTC. Protein product: CASSPVGSGANYGYTF.

This clonotype has just a few counts. J is TRBJ2-1 and V is TRBV7-9, with D possibly matching TRBD2 (5 bases). Germline V gene sequence: CDR1 SEHNR, CDR2 FQNEAQ (reference sequence). The V gene lost 4 bases and the J gene lost 8 bases, with 18 bases spanning the gap. The CDR3 length is 15 residues. The CDR3 region is CASSSTYVTGYEQFF. The CDR3 coding sequence is TGTGCCAGCAGCTCCACATACGTAACGGGGTATGAGCAGTTCTTC.

In its sample, this clonotype was seen a few times. The rearrangement uses TRBV20-1 and TRBJ2-7; 8 bases agree with TRBD1. The CDR3 loop spans 14 amino acids. Losses at the gene ends were 2 bases for V and 3 bases for J; bases not matched to a gene: 6. CDR1 is DFQATT, CDR2 SNEGSKA, per germline (reference sequence). The CDR3 bases are TGCAGTGCTAGACTCGGACAGGGAATCTACGAGCAGTACTTC. It translates to CSARLGQGIYEQYF.

This clonotype has just a few counts. V is TRBV12-3 or TRBV12-4 and J is TRBJ1-2; 7 nucleotides align to TRBD1. J lost 0 bases, V lost 7 bases, and 2 bases had no gene match. The CDR3 is 13 residues long. CDR3 residues: CASMTGTNYGYTF. The CDR3 DNA reads TGTGCCAGCATGACAGGGACTAACTATGGCTACACCTTC.

This clonotype was observed a handful of times. The chain carries TRBV7-7 and TRBJ2-1; 7 bases are a match to TRBD1. Germline assignment: CDR1 SSHAT and CDR2 FNYEAQ (reference sequence). Trimming at V came to 4 bases and at J to 5 bases, leaving 2 bases not matched to a gene. The CDR3 length is 13 residues. The DNA for the CDR3 is TGTGCCAGCAGCTGGGGGACAGACAATGAGCAGTTCTTC. Translating it yields CASSWGTDNEQFF. The full variable domain, completed using reference TRBV7-7 and TRBJ2-1, is GAGVSQSPRYKVTKRGQDVTLRCDPISSHATLYWYQQALGQGPEFLTYFNYEAQPDKSGLPSDRFSAERPEGSISTLTIQRTEQRDSAMYRCASSWGTDNEQFFGPGTRLTVL.

The gene calls are TRBV10-2 and TRBJ2-1, with D possibly matching TRBD1 (5 bases). Trimming stripped 7 bases from V and 0 bases from J, with 16 bases between. The CDR3 covers 16 residues. From germline, CDR1 is WSHSY and CDR2 SAAADI. The CDR3 loop is CASIQGAQSSYNEQFF. For the CDR3, the DNA is TGCGCCAGCATTCAAGGGGCACAGAGCTCCTACAATGAGCAGTTCTTC.

The chain carries TRBV12-3 or TRBV12-4 and TRBJ2-7; 7 positions agree with TRBD2. The CDR3 is made up of 15 amino acids. The J segment lost 5 bases and the V segment lost 6 bases, leaving 13 bases of the junction unmatched. The CDR3 region has the DNA TGTGCCAGCAGCTGGGGGGGGGGACCAATCCACGAGCAGTACTTC. Its protein product is CASSWGGGPIHEQYF.